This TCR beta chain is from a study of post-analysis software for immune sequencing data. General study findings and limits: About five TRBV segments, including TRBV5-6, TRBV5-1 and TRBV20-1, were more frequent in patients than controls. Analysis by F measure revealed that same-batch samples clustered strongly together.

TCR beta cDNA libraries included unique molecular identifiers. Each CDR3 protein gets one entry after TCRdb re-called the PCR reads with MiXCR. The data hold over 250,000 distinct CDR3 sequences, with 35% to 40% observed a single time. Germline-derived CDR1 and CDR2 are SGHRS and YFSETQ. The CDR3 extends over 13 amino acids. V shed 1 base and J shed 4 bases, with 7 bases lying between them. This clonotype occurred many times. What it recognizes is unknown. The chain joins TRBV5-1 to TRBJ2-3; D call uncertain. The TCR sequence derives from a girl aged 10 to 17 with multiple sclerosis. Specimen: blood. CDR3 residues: CASSLTYADTQYF. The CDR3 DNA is TGCGCCAGCAGCTTGACGTATGCAGATACGCAGTATTTT.